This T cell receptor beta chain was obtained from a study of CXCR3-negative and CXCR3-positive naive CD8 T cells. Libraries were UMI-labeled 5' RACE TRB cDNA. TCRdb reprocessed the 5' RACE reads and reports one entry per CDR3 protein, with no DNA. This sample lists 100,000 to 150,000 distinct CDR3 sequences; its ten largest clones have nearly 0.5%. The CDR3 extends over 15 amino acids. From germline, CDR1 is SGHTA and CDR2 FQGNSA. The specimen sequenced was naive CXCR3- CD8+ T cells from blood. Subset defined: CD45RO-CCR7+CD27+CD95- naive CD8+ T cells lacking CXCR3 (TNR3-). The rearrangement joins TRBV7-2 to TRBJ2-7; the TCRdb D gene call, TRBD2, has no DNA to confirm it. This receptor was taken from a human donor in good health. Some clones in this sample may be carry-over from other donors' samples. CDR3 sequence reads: CASSSGIITGDEQYF.